The present entry profiles one TCR beta chain with its context. Its antigen remains unknown. Sequencing was at deep level. Measured with immunoSEQ multiplex PCR; TCRdb has only the in-frame clones, and not every one. The sample has roughly 510,000 clones, 75% to 80% seen once. The sample belongs to a study of shared clonotypes between healthy human individuals. Trimming took 2 bases from V and 3 from J; bases not matched to a gene: 7. Germline CDR1 is MDHEN and CDR2 is SYDVKM. The CDR3 extends over 15 amino acids. Study results and caveats: The low donor count limited represented genetic and exposure-history diversity.

The chain uses TRBV28 and TRBJ2-7, with 7 bases fitting TRBD2. Sequencing used PBMCs. The TCR originated in a middle-aged woman in good health. Some clones in this sample may be carry-over from other donors' samples. CDR3: CASSLSGEPDYEQYF. For the CDR3, the DNA is TGTGCCAGCAGTTTAAGCGGGGAACCTGACTACGAGCAGTACTTC. The complete variable domain, with remaining parts taken from reference TRBV28 and TRBJ2-7, reads DVKVTQSSRYLVKRTGEKVFLECVQDMDHENMFWYRQDPGLGLRLIYFSYDVKMKEKGDIPEGYSVSREKKERFSLILESASTNQTSMYLCASSLSGEPDYEQYFGPGTRLTVT.